The present entry profiles one TCR beta chain with its context. What it binds is not known. At one end, the junction sequence differs from germline, possibly due to a read error. Molecular barcoded adaptors covering alpha/delta and beta/gamma chains were used on approximately 400 ng RNA. Each CDR3 protein gets one entry after TCRdb re-called the reads with MiXCR. The repertoire consists of 40,000 to 50,000 distinct CDR3 sequences, with roughly 20% occurring once and the leading ten covering less than 20%. The record originates from a study of read filtering for tumor transcriptome and immune sequencing. Overall study: After DNase treatment, RNA was made into whole-transcriptome libraries.

General study findings and limits: IR-seq captured clonotypes deeper and more reliably than RNA-seq. The sorted CD138-negative fraction was a mixed bone marrow immune population, not purified T cells. About 80% of IR-seq clonotypes had a single read, yet these held approximately 3.5% of reads.

CDR1 is SGHRS, CDR2 YFSETQ, per germline. The CDR3 spans 12 residues. This chain links TRBV5-1 with TRBJ2-1; D is unclear. Input material: a population of CD138-negative cells sorted from bone marrow. The sequence was obtained from a donor aged 40 or older with multiple myeloma. The CDR3 nucleotides read TGCGTCAGCCAGAGAGATTACAATGGGCAGTTCTTC. Translation gives CVSQRDYNGQFF.